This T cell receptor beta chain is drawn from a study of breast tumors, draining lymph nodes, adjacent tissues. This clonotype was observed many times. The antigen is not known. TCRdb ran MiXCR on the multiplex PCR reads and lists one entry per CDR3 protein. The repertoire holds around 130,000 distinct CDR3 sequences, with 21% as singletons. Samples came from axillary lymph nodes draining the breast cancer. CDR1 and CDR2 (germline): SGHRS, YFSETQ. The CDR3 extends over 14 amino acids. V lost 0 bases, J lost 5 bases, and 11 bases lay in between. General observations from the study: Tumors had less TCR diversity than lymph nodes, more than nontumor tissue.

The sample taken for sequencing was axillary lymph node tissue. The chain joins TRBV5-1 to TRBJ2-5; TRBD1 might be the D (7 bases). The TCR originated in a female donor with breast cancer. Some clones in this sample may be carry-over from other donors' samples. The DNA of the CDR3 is TGCGCCAGCAGCTTGGAGGGGGCGGGGGAGACCCAGTACTTC. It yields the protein CASSLEGAGETQYF.